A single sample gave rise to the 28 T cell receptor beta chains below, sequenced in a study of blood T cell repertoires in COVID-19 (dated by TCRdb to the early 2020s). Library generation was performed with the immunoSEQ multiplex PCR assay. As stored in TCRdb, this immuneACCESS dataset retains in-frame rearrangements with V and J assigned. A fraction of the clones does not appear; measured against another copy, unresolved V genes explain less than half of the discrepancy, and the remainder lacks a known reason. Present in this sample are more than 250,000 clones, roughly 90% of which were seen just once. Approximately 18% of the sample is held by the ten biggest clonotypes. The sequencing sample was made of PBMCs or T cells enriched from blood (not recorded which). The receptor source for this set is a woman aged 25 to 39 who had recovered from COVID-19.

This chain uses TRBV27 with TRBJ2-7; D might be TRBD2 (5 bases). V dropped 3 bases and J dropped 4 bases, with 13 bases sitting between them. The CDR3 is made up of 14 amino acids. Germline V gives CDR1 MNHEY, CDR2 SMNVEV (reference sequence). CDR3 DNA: TGTGCCAGCAGTTTTTCCGGGGAACGGTACGAGCAGTACTTC. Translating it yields CASSFSGERYEQYF.

The CDR3 loop is CASSEEGRVGYEQYF. CDR3 DNA sequence: TGTGCCAGCAGTGAAGAGGGCAGGGTTGGGTACGAGCAGTACTTC. The chain links TRBV6-1 to TRBJ2-7; a possible D gene is TRBD1 (5 bases). The CDR3 spans 15 residues. Germline V CDR1 and CDR2: MNHNS, SASEGT. The germline V and J ends were trimmed by 1 base and 4 bases, with 14 bases remaining between them.

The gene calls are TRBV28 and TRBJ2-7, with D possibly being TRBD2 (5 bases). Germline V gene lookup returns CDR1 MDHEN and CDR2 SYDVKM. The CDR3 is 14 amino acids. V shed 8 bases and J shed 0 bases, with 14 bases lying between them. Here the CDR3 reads CASLLLANSYEQYF. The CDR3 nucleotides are TGTGCCAGCCTTCTTCTAGCAAACTCCTACGAGCAGTACTTC. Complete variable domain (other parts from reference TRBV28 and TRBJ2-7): DVKVTQSSRYLVKRTGEKVFLECVQDMDHENMFWYRQDPGLGLRLIYFSYDVKMKEKGDIPEGYSVSREKKERFSLILESASTNQTSMYLCASLLLANSYEQYFGPGTRLTVT.

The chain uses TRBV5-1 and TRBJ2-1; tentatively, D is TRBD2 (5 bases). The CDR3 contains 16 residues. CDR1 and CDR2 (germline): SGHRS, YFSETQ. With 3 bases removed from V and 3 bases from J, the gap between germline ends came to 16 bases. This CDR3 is CASSSLISGGYNEQFF. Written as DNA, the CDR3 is TGCGCCAGCAGCTCCTTAATCAGCGGAGGCTACAATGAGCAGTTCTTC. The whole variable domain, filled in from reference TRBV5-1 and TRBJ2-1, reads KAGVTQTPRYLIKTRGQQVTLSCSPISGHRSVSWYQQTPGQGLQFLFEYFSETQRNKGNFPGRFSGRQFSNSRSEMNVSTLELGDSALYLCASSSLISGGYNEQFFGPGTRLTVL.

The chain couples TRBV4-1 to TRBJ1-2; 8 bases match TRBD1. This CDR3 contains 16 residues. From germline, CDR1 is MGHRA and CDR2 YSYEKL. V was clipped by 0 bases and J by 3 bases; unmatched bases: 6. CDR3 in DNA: TGCGCCAGCAGCCAAGAGGGGGACAGGAGGGACTATGGCTACACCTTC. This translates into CASSQEGDRRDYGYTF.

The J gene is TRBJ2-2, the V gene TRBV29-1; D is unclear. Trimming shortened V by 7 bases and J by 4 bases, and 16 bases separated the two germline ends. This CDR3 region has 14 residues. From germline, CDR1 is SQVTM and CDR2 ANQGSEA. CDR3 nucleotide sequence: TGCAGCGCCGGTAACCCCCCTAGCACCGGGGAGCTGTTTTTT. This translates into CSAGNPPSTGELFF.

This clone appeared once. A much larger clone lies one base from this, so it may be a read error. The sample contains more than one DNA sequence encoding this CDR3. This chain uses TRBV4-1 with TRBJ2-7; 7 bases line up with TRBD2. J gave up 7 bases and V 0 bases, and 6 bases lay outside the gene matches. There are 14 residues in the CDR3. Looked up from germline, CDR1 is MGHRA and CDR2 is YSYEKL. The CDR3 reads CASSQDLRGWEQYF. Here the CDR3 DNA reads TGCGCCAGCAGCCAAGATCTGCGGGGGTGGGAGCAGTACTTC.

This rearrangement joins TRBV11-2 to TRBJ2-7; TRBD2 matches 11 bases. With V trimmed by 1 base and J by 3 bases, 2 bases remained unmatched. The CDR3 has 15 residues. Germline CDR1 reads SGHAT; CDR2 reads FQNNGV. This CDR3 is CASSLVTSGGYEQYF. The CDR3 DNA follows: TGTGCCAGCAGCTTAGTTACTAGCGGGGGCTACGAGCAGTACTTC.

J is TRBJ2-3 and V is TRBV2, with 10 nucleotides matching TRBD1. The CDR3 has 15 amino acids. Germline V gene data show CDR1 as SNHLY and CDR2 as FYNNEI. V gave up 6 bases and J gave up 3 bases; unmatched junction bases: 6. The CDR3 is CASRPPGQGTDTQYF. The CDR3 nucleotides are TGTGCCAGCAGGCCCCCGGGACAGGGGACAGATACGCAGTATTTT.

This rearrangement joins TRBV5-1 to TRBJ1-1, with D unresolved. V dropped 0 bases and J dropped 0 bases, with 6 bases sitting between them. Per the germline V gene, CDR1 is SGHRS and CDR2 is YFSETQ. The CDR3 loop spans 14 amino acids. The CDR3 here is CASSLGPLNTEAFF. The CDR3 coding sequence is TGCGCCAGCAGCTTGGGGCCCCTGAACACTGAAGCTTTCTTT.

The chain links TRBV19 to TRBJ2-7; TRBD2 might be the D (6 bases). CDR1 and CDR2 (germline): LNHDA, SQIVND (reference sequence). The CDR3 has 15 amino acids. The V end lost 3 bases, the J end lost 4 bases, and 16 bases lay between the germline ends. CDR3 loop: CASSIPAGILYEQYF. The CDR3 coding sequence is TGTGCCAGTAGTATTCCCGCGGGGATCCTATACGAGCAGTACTTC.

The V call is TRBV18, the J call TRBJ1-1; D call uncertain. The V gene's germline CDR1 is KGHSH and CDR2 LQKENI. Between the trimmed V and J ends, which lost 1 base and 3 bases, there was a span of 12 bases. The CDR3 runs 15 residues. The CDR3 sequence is CASSPQREGYTEAFF. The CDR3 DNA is TGTGCCAGCTCACCACAGAGGGAAGGGTACACTGAAGCTTTCTTT.

The DNA of the CDR3 is TGTGCCACCAGTGATGGGACAGAATCTGGAAACACCATATATTTT. Encoded protein: CATSDGTESGNTIYF. The V call is TRBV24-1, the J call TRBJ1-3, with 7 positions matching TRBD1. The length of the CDR3 is 15 residues. Germline CDR1 KGHDR, CDR2 SFDVKD. V dropped 3 bases and J dropped 1; count of bases not matched to a gene: 2.

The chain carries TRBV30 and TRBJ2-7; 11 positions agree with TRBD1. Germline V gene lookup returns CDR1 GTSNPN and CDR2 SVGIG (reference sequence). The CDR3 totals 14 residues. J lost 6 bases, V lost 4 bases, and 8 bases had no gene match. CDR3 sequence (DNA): TGTGCCTGGAACCCCGGGACAGGGGGTAGCGAGCAGTACTTC. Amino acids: CAWNPGTGGSEQYF.

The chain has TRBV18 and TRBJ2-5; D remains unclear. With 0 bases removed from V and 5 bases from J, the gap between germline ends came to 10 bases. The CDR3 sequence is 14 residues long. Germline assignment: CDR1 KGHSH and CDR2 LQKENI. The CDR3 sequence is CASSPPSLEETQYF. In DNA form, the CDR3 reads TGTGCCAGCTCACCACCGTCCCTAGAGGAGACCCAGTACTTC. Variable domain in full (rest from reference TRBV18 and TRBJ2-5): NAGVMQNPRHLVRRRGQEARLRCSPMKGHSHVYWYRQLPEEGLKFMVYLQKENIIDESGMPKERFSAEFPKEGPSILRIQQVVRGDSAAYFCASSPPSLEETQYFGPGTRLLVL.

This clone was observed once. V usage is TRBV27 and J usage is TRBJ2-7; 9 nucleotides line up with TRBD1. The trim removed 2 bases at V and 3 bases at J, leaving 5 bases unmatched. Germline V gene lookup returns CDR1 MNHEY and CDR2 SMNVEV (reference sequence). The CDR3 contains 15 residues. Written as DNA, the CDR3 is TGTGCCAGCAGTTTACGGACAGGGGCCTACTACGAGCAGTACTTC. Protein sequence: CASSLRTGAYYEQYF.

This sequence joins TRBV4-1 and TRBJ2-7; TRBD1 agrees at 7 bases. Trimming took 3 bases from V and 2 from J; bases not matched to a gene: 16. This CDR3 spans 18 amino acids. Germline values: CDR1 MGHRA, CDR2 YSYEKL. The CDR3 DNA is TGCGCCAGCAGCCAGGGCGTCGGACAGGAAGTTTCAACCTACGAGCAGTACTTC. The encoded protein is CASSQGVGQEVSTYEQYF.

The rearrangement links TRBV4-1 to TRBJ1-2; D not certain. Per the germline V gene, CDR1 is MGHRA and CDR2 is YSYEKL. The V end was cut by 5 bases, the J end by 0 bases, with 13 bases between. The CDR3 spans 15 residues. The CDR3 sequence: CASSSTPGTNYGYTF. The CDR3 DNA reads TGCGCCAGCAGCTCAACCCCGGGAACTAACTATGGCTACACCTTC.

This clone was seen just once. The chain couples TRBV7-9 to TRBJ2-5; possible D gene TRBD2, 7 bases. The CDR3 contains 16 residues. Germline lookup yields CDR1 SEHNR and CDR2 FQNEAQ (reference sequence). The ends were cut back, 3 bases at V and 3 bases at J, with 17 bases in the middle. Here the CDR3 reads CASSFPGSGDKETQYF. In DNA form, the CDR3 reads TGTGCCAGCAGCTTCCCGGGAAGCGGGGACAAAGAGACCCAGTACTTC.

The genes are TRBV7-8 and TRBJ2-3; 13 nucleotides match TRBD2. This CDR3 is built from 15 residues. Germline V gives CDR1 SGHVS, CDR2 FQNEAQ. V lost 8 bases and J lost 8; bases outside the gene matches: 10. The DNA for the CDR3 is TGTGCCAGCGGAACTAGCGGGGGGGCCAGGACTACGCAGTATTTT. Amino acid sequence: CASGTSGGARTTQYF.

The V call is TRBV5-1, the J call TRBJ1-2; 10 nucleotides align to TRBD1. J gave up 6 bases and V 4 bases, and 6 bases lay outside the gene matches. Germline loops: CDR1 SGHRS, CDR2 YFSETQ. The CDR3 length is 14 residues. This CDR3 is CASSVDRGHNGYTF. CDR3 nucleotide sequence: TGCGCCAGCAGCGTAGACAGGGGGCACAATGGCTACACCTTC.

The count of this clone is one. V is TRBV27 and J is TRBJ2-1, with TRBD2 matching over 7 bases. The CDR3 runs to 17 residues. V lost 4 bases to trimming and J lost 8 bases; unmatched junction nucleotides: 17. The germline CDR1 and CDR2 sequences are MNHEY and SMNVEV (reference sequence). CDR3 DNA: TGTGCCAGCAGTTCCCTCAGGGAAGCGGGAATGGTAGATGAGCAGTTCTTC. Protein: CASSSLREAGMVDEQFF.

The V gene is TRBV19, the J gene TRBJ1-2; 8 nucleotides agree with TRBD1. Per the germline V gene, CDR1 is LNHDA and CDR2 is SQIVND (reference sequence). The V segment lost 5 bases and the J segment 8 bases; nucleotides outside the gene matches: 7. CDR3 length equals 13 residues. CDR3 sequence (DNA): TGTGCCAGTAGTGGGCAGGGGGCGAGGGGCTACACCTTC. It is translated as CASSGQGARGYTF.

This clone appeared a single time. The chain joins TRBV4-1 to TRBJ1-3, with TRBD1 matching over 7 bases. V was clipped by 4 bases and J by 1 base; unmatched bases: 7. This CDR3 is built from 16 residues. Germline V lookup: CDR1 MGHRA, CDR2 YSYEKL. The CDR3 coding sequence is TGCGCCAGCAGCCGGGGGGACAGCCCGTCTGGAAACACCATATATTTT. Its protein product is CASSRGDSPSGNTIYF.

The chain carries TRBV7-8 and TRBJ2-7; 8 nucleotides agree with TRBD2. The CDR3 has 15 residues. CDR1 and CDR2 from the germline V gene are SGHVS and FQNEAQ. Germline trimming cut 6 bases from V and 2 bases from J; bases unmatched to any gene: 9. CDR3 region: CASSYPGLVPYEQYF. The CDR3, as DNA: TGTGCCAGCAGTTATCCGGGACTAGTTCCCTACGAGCAGTACTTC.

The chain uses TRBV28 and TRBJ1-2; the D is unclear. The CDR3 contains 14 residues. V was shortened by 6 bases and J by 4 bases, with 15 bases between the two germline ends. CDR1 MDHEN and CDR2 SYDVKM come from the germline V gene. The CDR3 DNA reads TGTGCCAGCAGCTCACCTCCGGCGGCCTATGGCTACACCTTC. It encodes CASSSPPAAYGYTF.

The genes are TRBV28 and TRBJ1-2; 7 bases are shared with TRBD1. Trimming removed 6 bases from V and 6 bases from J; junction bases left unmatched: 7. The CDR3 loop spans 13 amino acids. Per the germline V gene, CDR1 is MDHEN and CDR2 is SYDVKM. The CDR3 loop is CASRQGQMNGYTF. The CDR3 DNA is TGTGCCAGCAGACAGGGACAGATGAATGGCTACACCTTC.

The CDR3 reads CASSPAGVISHEQYF. The CDR3 DNA is TGTGCCAGTAGCCCAGCGGGAGTTATATCTCACGAGCAGTACTTC. The V gene is TRBV19, the J gene TRBJ2-7; 8 bases match TRBD2. V shed 6 bases and J 5 bases; nucleotides not matched to a gene: 12. This CDR3 comprises 15 residues. CDR1 LNHDA and CDR2 SQIVND come from the germline V gene (reference sequence).